This T cell receptor (beta chain) was observed in a study of shared clonotypes between healthy human individuals. In the study overall: CD4 naive cells filled three plates per donor, CD4 memory three, CD8 naive two and CD8 memory one. The study's findings and limits: In several donors, about 5% of naive CD4 clonotypes appeared in common.

Worth noting for this clone: Antigen specificity is unknown.

This was a deep-level run. Clones were read by immunoSEQ multiplex PCR, and TCRdb kept only the in-frame ones, dropping some. In the table there are approximately 2,200,000 clones, approximately 94% of which are singletons. Between the trimmed V and J ends, which lost 4 bases and 1 base, there was a span of 7 bases. This CDR3 has 12 residues. Germline-derived CDR1 and CDR2 are GTSNPN and SVGIG (reference sequence). The naive CD8 fraction comprised CD45RO-negative cells positively selected for CCR7 and excluded terminally differentiated effector memory CD45RA+ cells. The donor cohort consisted entirely of Caucasian adults residing in Nashville, Tennessee.

The chain carries TRBV30 and TRBJ1-1; D uncertain. The TCR was taken from a man between 18 and 35 years old in good health. Some clones in this sample may be carry-over from other donors' samples. Sequenced sample: naive CD8+ T cells from PBMCs. The chain's CDR3 is CAWKDKNTEAFF. The CDR3 DNA sequence: TGTGCCTGGAAAGACAAGAACACTGAAGCTTTCTTT.